Listed below are T cell receptor beta chains from one sample, sequenced in a study of OX40 agonist ivuxolimab in advanced cancers. Profiling relied on immunoSEQ multiplex PCR, and the TCRdb table lists in-frame clones only, not all of them. The sample records 70,000 to 85,000 clones, roughly 94% being singletons. The sequences come from CD4+ or CD8+ T cells sorted from blood, collected in a trial of the OX40 agonist ivuxolimab. The receptors originated from an adult with an advanced solid tumor such as melanoma, head and neck, liver or kidney cancer. CDR3s include the opening cysteine and the closing phenylalanine or tryptophan. Each record gives: clone size, D gene, V gene, J gene, CDR3 DNA, CDR3 protein. D genes are given only for firm matches. Rows may omit the clone size; those that give it use once, few, many or a size class.

clone_size: NA; d_call: NA; v_call: TRBV19; j_call: TRBJ2-7; cdr3_nt: TGTGCCAGTAGTATAGGATACTCCTACGAGCAGTACTTC; cdr3_aa: CASSIGYSYEQYF
clone_size: NA; d_call: NA; v_call: TRBV21-1; j_call: TRBJ2-5; cdr3_nt: TGTGCCAGCAGCAATCAGCGGGAGGGCGGAAAGACCCAGTACTTC; cdr3_aa: CASSNQREGGKTQYF
clone_size: NA; d_call: NA; v_call: TRBV13; j_call: TRBJ2-7; cdr3_nt: TGTGCCAGCACTGGGGCCCCTGCCTCCTACGAGCAGTACTTC; cdr3_aa: CASTGAPASYEQYF
clone_size: NA; d_call: TRBD2; v_call: TRBV4-3; j_call: TRBJ2-7; cdr3_nt: TGCGCCAGCAGCCAATCTACTAGCGCAGCCTACGAGCAGTACTTC; cdr3_aa: CASSQSTSAAYEQYF
clone_size: NA; d_call: NA; v_call: TRBV30; j_call: TRBJ2-3; cdr3_nt: TGTGCCTGGAGTGAGGGGGAGGCTGTAACGAATACGCAGTATTTT; cdr3_aa: CAWSEGEAVTNTQYF
clone_size: NA; d_call: NA; v_call: TRBV6-5; j_call: TRBJ1-2; cdr3_nt: TGTGCCAGCAGCCCCACAGGGATTCCGTTCTATGGCTACACCTTC; cdr3_aa: CASSPTGIPFYGYTF
clone_size: NA; d_call: NA; v_call: TRBV11-3; j_call: TRBJ1-1; cdr3_nt: TGTGCCAGCAGCTTAAGGCGAGACACTGAAGCTTTCTTT; cdr3_aa: CASSLRRDTEAFF
clone_size: NA; d_call: TRBD1; v_call: TRBV9; j_call: TRBJ2-7; cdr3_nt: TGTGCCAGCAGCGTAGGGGGACAGGGGGCGGAATACGAGCAGTACTTC; cdr3_aa: CASSVGGQGAEYEQYF
clone_size: NA; d_call: TRBD2; v_call: TRBV10-3; j_call: TRBJ2-1; cdr3_nt: TGTGCCATCAGTGAGCCCGAGGGGCGAACCGGGAGGGCCGCCTACAATGAGCAGTTCTTC; cdr3_aa: CAISEPEGRTGRAAYNEQFF
clone_size: NA; d_call: NA; v_call: TRBV7-9; j_call: TRBJ2-7; cdr3_nt: TGTGCCAGCAGCTTGACCGGCGGTGCCTACGAGCAGTACTTC; cdr3_aa: CASSLTGGAYEQYF
clone_size: NA; d_call: NA; v_call: TRBV27; j_call: TRBJ1-2; cdr3_nt: TGTGCCAGCAGTTTAATGGCGGGCGAGCCTACCTATGGCTACACCTTC; cdr3_aa: CASSLMAGEPTYGYTF
clone_size: NA; d_call: TRBD2; v_call: TRBV28; j_call: TRBJ2-7; cdr3_nt: TGTGCCAGCAGTCTCCCAAGGAGGGGCGGGAGTGACTACGAGCAGTACTTC; cdr3_aa: CASSLPRRGGSDYEQYF
clone_size: once; d_call: NA; v_call: TRBV19; j_call: TRBJ1-5; cdr3_nt: TGTGCCAGTAGTATCCCCGGGACGGGTAATCAGCCCCAGCATTTT; cdr3_aa: CASSIPGTGNQPQHF
clone_size: NA; d_call: TRBD1; v_call: TRBV27; j_call: TRBJ2-7; cdr3_nt: TGTGCCAGCGGGTCCCGGGACAGGGGTAGACGCTCCTACGAGCAGTACTTC; cdr3_aa: CASGSRDRGRRSYEQYF
clone_size: NA; d_call: TRBD2; v_call: TRBV4-3; j_call: TRBJ2-1; cdr3_nt: TGCGCCAGCAGCCAGTCGAGACTAGCGGGTGCTGTGGATGAGCAGTTCTTC; cdr3_aa: CASSQSRLAGAVDEQFF
clone_size: NA; d_call: TRBD1; v_call: TRBV5-5; j_call: TRBJ2-1; cdr3_nt: TGTGCCAGCAGCTCGACAGGGTCGATCTCCTACAATGAGCAGTTCTTC; cdr3_aa: CASSSTGSISYNEQFF
clone_size: NA; d_call: TRBD1; v_call: TRBV2; j_call: TRBJ2-7; cdr3_nt: TGTGCCAGCAAAGGGGGTGGGACAGAGCTACGGGAGCAGTACTTC; cdr3_aa: CASKGGGTELREQYF
clone_size: NA; d_call: NA; v_call: TRBV28; j_call: TRBJ2-2; cdr3_nt: TGTGCCAGCAGGAGGGAGAGGTTCACCGGGGAGCTGTTTTTT; cdr3_aa: CASRRERFTGELFF
clone_size: NA; d_call: NA; v_call: TRBV2; j_call: TRBJ2-4; cdr3_nt: TGTGCCAGCAGGACTAGGCGAAACATTCAGTACTTC; cdr3_aa: CASRTRRNIQYF
clone_size: once; d_call: NA; v_call: TRBV7-2; j_call: TRBJ2-7; cdr3_nt: TGTGCCAGCAGCTTAGCCGGACCATACGAGCAGTACTTC; cdr3_aa: CASSLAGPYEQYF
clone_size: NA; d_call: TRBD2; v_call: TRBV27; j_call: TRBJ2-1; cdr3_nt: TGTGCCAGCAGTGTCGGGACTAGTGGTAACAATGAGCAGTTCTTC; cdr3_aa: CASSVGTSGNNEQFF
clone_size: NA; d_call: TRBD2; v_call: TRBV13; j_call: TRBJ2-5; cdr3_nt: TGTGCCAGCAGCTTCGGCCTAGCGGGAGGGTTAGGGGAGACCCAGTACTTC; cdr3_aa: CASSFGLAGGLGETQYF
clone_size: NA; d_call: NA; v_call: TRBV4-3; j_call: TRBJ1-4; cdr3_nt: TGCGCCAGCAGCCCTGAACTGAGTTTGGGGGAAAAACTGTTTTTT; cdr3_aa: CASSPELSLGEKLFF
clone_size: few; d_call: NA; v_call: TRBV4-1; j_call: TRBJ2-2; cdr3_nt: TGCGCCAGCAGCCAAGATTGGGGGACCCACACCGGGGAGCTGTTTTTT; cdr3_aa: CASSQDWGTHTGELFF
clone_size: NA; d_call: NA; v_call: TRBV4-1; j_call: TRBJ2-7; cdr3_nt: TGCGCCAGCAGCCGTATCGCTGAGGGGGACTACGAGCAGTACTTC; cdr3_aa: CASSRIAEGDYEQYF
clone_size: NA; d_call: NA; v_call: TRBV7-2; j_call: TRBJ1-3; cdr3_nt: TGTGCCAGCAGTACCGTAGCGGAGGCAGGAAACACCATATATTTT; cdr3_aa: CASSTVAEAGNTIYF
clone_size: NA; d_call: TRBD2; v_call: TRBV27; j_call: TRBJ2-1; cdr3_nt: TGTGCCAGCAGTCTCGGGACTAGCGGGAGGAACCAGTTCTTC; cdr3_aa: CASSLGTSGRNQFF
clone_size: NA; d_call: NA; v_call: TRBV29-1; j_call: TRBJ1-1; cdr3_nt: TGCAGCGTCGGGCGCGAAGCTTTCTTT; cdr3_aa: CSVGREAFF
clone_size: NA; d_call: NA; v_call: TRBV9; j_call: TRBJ2-3; cdr3_nt: TGTGCCAGCAGCGTAGTTGTGACAGATACGCAGTATTTT; cdr3_aa: CASSVVVTDTQYF
clone_size: NA; d_call: TRBD1; v_call: TRBV27; j_call: TRBJ2-6; cdr3_nt: TGTGCCAGCAGTGACCGACAGGGAGATTCCTCTGGGGCCAACGTCCTGACTTTC; cdr3_aa: CASSDRQGDSSGANVLTF
clone_size: NA; d_call: TRBD1; v_call: TRBV5-4; j_call: TRBJ2-7; cdr3_nt: TGTGCCAGCAGCCTAGGGGACAGCTCCTACGAGCAGTACTTC; cdr3_aa: CASSLGDSSYEQYF
clone_size: NA; d_call: TRBD2; v_call: TRBV19; j_call: TRBJ2-4; cdr3_nt: TGTGCCAGTAGTTTTACCTCCCGGGACCCGGGAGGGGGAATACTAGCCAAAAACATTCAGTACTTC; cdr3_aa: CASSFTSRDPGGGILAKNIQYF
clone_size: NA; d_call: NA; v_call: TRBV9; j_call: TRBJ1-1; cdr3_nt: TGTGCCAGCAGCCCGAGGGGATTGGAAGCTTTCTTT; cdr3_aa: CASSPRGLEAFF
clone_size: NA; d_call: TRBD1; v_call: TRBV10-1; j_call: TRBJ2-5; cdr3_nt: TGCGCCAGCACTACAGACAGGGTTGAGACCCAGTACTTC; cdr3_aa: CASTTDRVETQYF
clone_size: NA; d_call: NA; v_call: TRBV7-2; j_call: TRBJ2-7; cdr3_nt: TGTGCCAGCAGTTTCCCAGGTGGGAGGATCGACGAGCAGTACTTC; cdr3_aa: CASSFPGGRIDEQYF
clone_size: NA; d_call: NA; v_call: TRBV19; j_call: TRBJ1-1; cdr3_nt: TGTGCCAGTAGTATCTTTTTGACAGCTCAAGGTGACACTGAAGCTTTCTTT; cdr3_aa: CASSIFLTAQGDTEAFF
clone_size: NA; d_call: TRBD2; v_call: TRBV5-1; j_call: TRBJ2-1; cdr3_nt: TGCGCCAGCAGCTTGGCGTCTAGCGGGGGCTACAATGAGCAGTTCTTC; cdr3_aa: CASSLASSGGYNEQFF
clone_size: NA; d_call: NA; v_call: TRBV6-5; j_call: TRBJ2-5; cdr3_nt: TGTGCCAGCAGTTCCGGGACTGAAAAGGAGACCCAGTACTTC; cdr3_aa: CASSSGTEKETQYF
clone_size: NA; d_call: TRBD2; v_call: TRBV27; j_call: TRBJ2-7; cdr3_nt: TGTGCCAGCAGGCCAGCGACTAGCGGGAAGACCTACGAGCAGTACTTC; cdr3_aa: CASRPATSGKTYEQYF
clone_size: NA; d_call: NA; v_call: TRBV28; j_call: TRBJ2-1; cdr3_nt: TGTGCCAGCAGTTTTAATGAGCAGTTCTTC; cdr3_aa: CASSFNEQFF
clone_size: NA; d_call: NA; v_call: TRBV7-9; j_call: TRBJ1-5; cdr3_nt: TGTGCCAGCAGCTTTGGGGTTACCGGCGATCAGCCCCAGCATTTT; cdr3_aa: CASSFGVTGDQPQHF
clone_size: NA; d_call: NA; v_call: TRBV6-5; j_call: TRBJ2-2; cdr3_nt: TGTGCCAGCAGTTACTCGATACTAAACACCGGGGAGCTGTTTTTT; cdr3_aa: CASSYSILNTGELFF
clone_size: NA; d_call: NA; v_call: TRBV9; j_call: TRBJ2-2; cdr3_nt: TGTGCCAGCAGCCCAGCGGGACAGGTGAACACCGGGGAGCTGTTTTTT; cdr3_aa: CASSPAGQVNTGELFF
clone_size: NA; d_call: TRBD2; v_call: TRBV18; j_call: TRBJ2-2; cdr3_nt: TGTGCCAGCTCACAGGGGACTAGCGGGACGAACACCGGGGAGCTGTTTTTT; cdr3_aa: CASSQGTSGTNTGELFF
clone_size: once; d_call: NA; v_call: TRBV7-7; j_call: TRBJ2-3; cdr3_nt: TGTGCTAGCAGCCCGGGGAGCGGTAGCACAGATACGCAGTATTTT; cdr3_aa: CASSPGSGSTDTQYF